These T cell receptor beta chains were read from a single sample in a study of blood T cells in healthy people across ages. In TCRdb, the 5' RACE reads were re-called with MiXCR into one record per CDR3 protein. The sample lists about a million distinct CDR3 sequences, roughly 47% occurring once. What was sequenced was blood. The receptors come from a woman aged 60-75 years in good health. Each CDR3 is given with its conserved first and last residue. A D gene is named only where the DNA matches it firmly. Some rows have no size entry. The others give once, few or many, or a class for an expanded clone.

d_call j_call cdr3_length v_call clone_size cdr3_aa cdr3_nt
TRBD2 TRBJ2-7 15 TRBV7-9 - CASDPAAGGSYEQYF TGTGCCAGCGATCCGGCGGCGGGGGGCTCCTACGAGCAGTACTTC
- TRBJ2-1 13 TRBV20-1 - CSSPGEEGNEQFF TGCAGTTCCCCGGGAGAAGAAGGCAATGAGCAGTTCTTC
- TRBJ1-2 11 TRBV30 few CAWSVAYGYTF TGTGCCTGGAGTGTAGCCTATGGCTACACCTTC
TRBD2 TRBJ2-7 14 TRBV20-1 - CSARFAGEEYEQYF TGCAGTGCGCGGTTCGCGGGAGAGGAATACGAGCAGTACTTC
TRBD1 TRBJ2-2 22 TRBV28 - CASSLDRDRVLGKRVHAGELFF TGTGCCAGCAGTTTAGATCGGGACAGGGTGCTCGGAAAGCGCGTGCACGCCGGGGAGCTGTTTTTT
- TRBJ1-1 12 TRBV10-3 - CATRHANTEAFF TGTGCCACTCGACATGCGAACACTGAAGCTTTCTTT
TRBD2 TRBJ2-4 15 TRBV6-8 - CASRPKREKGNIQYF TGTGCCAGCAGACCCAAGCGGGAGAAGGGAAACATTCAGTACTTC
- TRBJ2-6 15 TRBV28 - CASSSTQSGANVLTF TGTGCCAGCAGTTCGACACAGTCTGGGGCCAACGTCCTGACTTTC
- TRBJ1-1 13 TRBV5-1 - CASSLDVNTEAFF TGTGCCAGCAGTTTGGATGTGAACACTGAAGCTTTCTTT
TRBD1 TRBJ1-1 14 TRBV7-8 few CASSLTGMNTEAFF TGTGCCAGCAGCTTGACAGGGATGAACACTGAAGCTTTCTTT
- TRBJ1-1 15 TRBV6-2/TRBV6-3 - CANRDKGRKNTEAFF TGTGCCAACAGAGACAAGGGGCGGAAAAACACTGAAGCTTTCTTT
- TRBJ2-4 12 TRBV20-1 - CSARVSRNIQYF TGCAGTGCTAGAGTCAGCCGGAACATTCAGTACTTC
- TRBJ2-1 14 TRBV7-2 many CASSLAGAYNEQFF TGTGCCAGCAGCTTAGCGGGAGCTTACAATGAGCAGTTCTTC
TRBD2 TRBJ2-3 15 TRBV5-1 - CASSLVGRAGDTQYF TGCGCCAGTAGCTTGGTCGGGAGGGCCGGAGATACGCAGTATTTT
- TRBJ2-3 17 TRBV27 few CASSLGGIFGGTDTQYF TGTGCCAGCAGTTTGGGGGGAATCTTTGGTGGCACAGATACGCAGTATTTT
TRBD2 TRBJ2-2 15 TRBV7-2 - CASSLVAGTTGELFF TGTGCCAGCAGCTTGGTAGCGGGAACCACCGGGGAGCTGTTTTTT
- TRBJ2-3 16 TRBV9 - CASSVGTGRSTDTQYF TGTGCCAGCAGCGTAGGAACGGGAAGAAGCACAGATACGCAGTATTTT
- TRBJ1-2 13 TRBV9 - CASSVSGTYGYTF TGTGCCAGCAGCGTTTCGGGGACGTATGGCTACACCTTC
- TRBJ1-1 14 TRBV5-1 - CASSRRPGDTEAFF TGCGCCAGCAGCCGTCGCCCGGGTGACACTGAAGCTTTCTTT
- TRBJ2-7 15 TRBV7-9 - CASSKSGVGNNEQYF TGTGCCAGCAGCAAATCCGGGGTGGGGAACAATGAGCAGTACTTC
TRBD2 TRBJ2-7 16 TRBV20-1 - CSAPGASGGKPYEQYF TGCAGTGCCCCGGGGGCTAGCGGGGGAAAGCCCTACGAGCAGTACTTC
TRBD1 TRBJ1-1 17 TRBV7-9 few CASSTPDRDMLNTEAFF TGTGCCAGCAGCACCCCGGACAGGGATATGCTGAACACTGAAGCTTTCTTT
TRBD2 TRBJ2-7 16 TRBV13 - CASSLRLTVRDYERYF TGTGCCAGCAGCCTCCGACTAACCGTAAGGGACTACGAGCGGTACTTC
TRBD2 TRBJ2-7 14 TRBV12-3/TRBV12-4 few CASSPSGNRYEQYF TGTGCCAGCAGTCCTAGCGGGAACAGGTACGAGCAGTACTTC
- TRBJ2-3 10 TRBV29-1 - CSVDPYTQYF TGCAGCGTTGACCCGTATACGCAGTATTTT
- TRBJ2-7 16 TRBV6-5 - CASSYSAGLSSYEQYF TGTGCCAGCAGTTACTCGGCCGGCTTAAGCTCCTACGAGCAGTACTTC
- TRBJ2-4 14 TRBV20-1 few CSALGYVFQNIQYF TGCAGTGCTCTAGGTTATGTTTTCCAAAACATTCAGTACTTC
TRBD1 TRBJ2-4 14 TRBV7-2 - CASSRNGDRMEQYF TGTGCCAGCAGCCGAAACGGGGACAGGATGGAGCAGTACTTC
- TRBJ2-7 13 TRBV6-6 - CASSYPAFYEQYF TGTGCCAGCAGTTATCCGGCCTTCTACGAGCAGTACTTC
- TRBJ2-5 13 TRBV4-2 few CASSQGSTETQYF TGTGCCAGCAGCCAGGGGTCTACGGAGACCCAGTACTTC
- TRBJ1-6 12 TRBV7-2 once CASSFTGAPLHF TGTGCCAGCAGCTTTACGGGCGCACCCCTCCACTTT
TRBD2 TRBJ2-3 15 TRBV12-3/TRBV12-4 - CASSFSGGPTDTQYF TGTGCCAGCAGTTTCTCGGGAGGGCCAACAGATACGCAGTATTTT